The 3 T cell receptor beta chains given below trace back to one sample, sequenced in a study of T cells in tuberculosis. Sequencing was performed with immunoSEQ multiplex PCR; in TCRdb, only in-frame clones are kept and a portion is missing. The table lists roughly 24,000 clones, approximately 97% of them singletons, with 5% to 7.5% in the top ten. Material for sequencing was PBMCs. The receptor source for this set is a donor aged 10-35 years with latent tuberculosis or without tuberculosis infection.

The rearrangement uses TRBV7-6 and TRBJ1-2; TRBD1 matches at 10 bases. The CDR3 is made up of 14 amino acids. V lost 4 bases, J lost 3 bases, and 2 bases stayed unmatched. Germline V gene data show CDR1 as SGHVS and CDR2 as FNYEAQ. CDR3 bases: TGTGCCAGCAGCTCCGGGACAGGGGACTATGGCTACACCTTC. This codes for CASSSGTGDYGYTF.

The J gene is TRBJ2-1, the V gene TRBV19; D perhaps matches TRBD2 (6 bases). CDR3 length equals 14 residues. Trimming took 5 bases from V and 3 from J, leaving 11 bases between them. CDR1 and CDR2 from the germline V gene are LNHDA and SQIVND (reference sequence). CDR3 in DNA: TGTGCCAGTAGTCCGGGACTCTTCTACAATGAGCAGTTCTTC. This codes for CASSPGLFYNEQFF. Based on the CDR3 plus reference TRBV19 and TRBJ2-1, the full variable domain is DGGITQSPKYLFRKEGQNVTLSCEQNLNHDAMYWYRQDPGQGLRLIYYSQIVNDFQKGDIAEGYSVSREKKESFPLTVTSAQKNPTAFYLCASSPGLFYNEQFFGPGTRLTVL.

Points on this clone: Mismatch with germline at one junction end may stem from a read error. This chain connects TRBV5-1 to TRBJ2-1; D may be TRBD1 (5 bases). The CDR3 consists of 14 residues. Per germline, CDR1 SGHRS and CDR2 YFSETQ. The CDR3 DNA reads TGCGCCAGCAGCTTAAGGGGCTCCCACAATGAGCAGTTCTTC. Translating gives CASSLRGSHNEQFF.